This T cell receptor (beta chain) was documented in a study of T cell responses to AZD1222 COVID-19 vaccine. Profiling relied on immunoSEQ multiplex PCR, and the TCRdb table lists in-frame clones only, not all of them. The data contain over 150,000 clones, roughly 90% of them singletons. General observations from the study: Dominant CD4 TCR responses targeted spike regions 160-218 and 743-854. Baseline seropositives among AZD1222 recipients totaled only six or seven.

Comments on this clone: Its antigen is not known.

Analyses pooled second doses at about 4 or about 12 weeks. Germline CDR1 reads LGHNA; CDR2 reads YNFKEQ. The CDR3 spans 16 residues. The V end lost 0 bases, the J end lost 0 bases, and 9 bases lay between the germline ends. The rearrangement joins TRBV4-2 to TRBJ2-1; the D call may be TRBD1 or TRBD2 (6 bases each). This sample comprised peripheral blood, obtained 28 days after the second AZD1222 dose. The TCR sequence derives from an adult who received the AZD1222 COVID-19 vaccine. As DNA, the CDR3 is TGTGCCAGCAGCCAAGATGAGGGGGGCTCCTACAATGAGCAGTTCTTC. Translated, it gives CASSQDEGGSYNEQFF.